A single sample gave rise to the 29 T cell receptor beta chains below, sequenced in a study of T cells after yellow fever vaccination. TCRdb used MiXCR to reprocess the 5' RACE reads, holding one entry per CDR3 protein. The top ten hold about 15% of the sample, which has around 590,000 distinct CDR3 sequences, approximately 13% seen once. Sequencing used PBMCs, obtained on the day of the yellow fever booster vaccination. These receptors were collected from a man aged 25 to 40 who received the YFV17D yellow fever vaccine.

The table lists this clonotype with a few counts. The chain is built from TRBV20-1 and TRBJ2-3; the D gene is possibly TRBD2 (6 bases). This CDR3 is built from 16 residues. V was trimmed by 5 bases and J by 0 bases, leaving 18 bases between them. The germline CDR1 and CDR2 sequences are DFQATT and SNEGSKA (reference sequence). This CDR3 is CSAHTGAGLSTDTQYF. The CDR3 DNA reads TGCAGTGCTCACACAGGCGCGGGGCTAAGCACAGATACGCAGTATTTT.

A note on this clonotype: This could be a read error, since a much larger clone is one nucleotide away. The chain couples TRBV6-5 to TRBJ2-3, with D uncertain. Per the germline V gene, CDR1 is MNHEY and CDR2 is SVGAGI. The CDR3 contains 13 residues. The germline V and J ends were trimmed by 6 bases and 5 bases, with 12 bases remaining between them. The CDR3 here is CASRYPGRDTQYF. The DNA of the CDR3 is TGTGCCAGCAGATACCCCGGGCGAGATACGCAGTATTTT.

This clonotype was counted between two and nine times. The chain's CDR3 is CASSYGGEPSYEQYF. The CDR3 nucleotides are TGTGCCAGCAGTTACGGGGGGGAGCCGTCCTACGAGCAGTACTTC. This chain uses TRBV6-2 or TRBV6-3 with TRBJ2-7, with 7 bases aligning to TRBD2. The CDR3 extends over 15 amino acids. Germline V lookup: CDR1 MNHEY, CDR2 SVGEGT. The junction had 5 bases not matched to a gene; V was cut back by 2 bases and J by 1 base.

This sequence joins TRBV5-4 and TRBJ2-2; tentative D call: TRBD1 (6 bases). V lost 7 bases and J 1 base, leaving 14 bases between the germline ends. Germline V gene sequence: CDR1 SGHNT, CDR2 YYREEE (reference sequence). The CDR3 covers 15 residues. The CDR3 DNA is TGTGCCAGCGGCTCTGGGACAAGGAACACCGGGGAGCTGTTTTTT. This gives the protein CASGSGTRNTGELFF.

The CDR3 nucleotides read TGTGCCAGCAGAAGAGGGGGTGGGCCGGGGGAGCCCCAGCATTTT. It encodes CASRRGGGPGEPQHF. The gene calls are TRBV2 and TRBJ1-5; TRBD1 is a possible D gene (6 bases). This CDR3 spans 15 amino acids. Germline values: CDR1 SNHLY, CDR2 FYNNEI. Trimming removed 6 bases from V and 8 bases from J, with 20 bases in between.

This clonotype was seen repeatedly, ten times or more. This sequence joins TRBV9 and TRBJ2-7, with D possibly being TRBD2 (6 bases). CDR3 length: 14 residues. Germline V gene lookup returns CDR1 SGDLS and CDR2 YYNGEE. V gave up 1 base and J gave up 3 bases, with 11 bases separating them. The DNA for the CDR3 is TGTGCCAGCAGCGTAACGCCCGGGAGCTACGAGCAGTACTTC. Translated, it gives CASSVTPGSYEQYF.

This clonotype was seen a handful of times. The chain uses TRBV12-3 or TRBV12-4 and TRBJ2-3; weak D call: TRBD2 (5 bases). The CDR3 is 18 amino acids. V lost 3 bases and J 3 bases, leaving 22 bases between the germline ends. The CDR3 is CASSFLGLLTTGTDTQYF. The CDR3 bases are TGTGCCAGCAGTTTTCTAGGACTCCTAACCACGGGGACAGATACGCAGTATTTT.

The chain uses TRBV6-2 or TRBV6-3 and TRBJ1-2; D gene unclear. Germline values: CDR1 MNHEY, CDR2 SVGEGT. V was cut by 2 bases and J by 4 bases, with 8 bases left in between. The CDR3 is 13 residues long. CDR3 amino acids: CASSYEVGYGYTF. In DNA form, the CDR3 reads TGTGCCAGCAGTTACGAGGTCGGCTATGGCTACACCTTC.

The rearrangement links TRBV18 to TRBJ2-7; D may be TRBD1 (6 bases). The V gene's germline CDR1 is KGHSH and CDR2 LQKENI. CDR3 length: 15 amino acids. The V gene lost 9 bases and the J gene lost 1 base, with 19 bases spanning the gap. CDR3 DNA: TGTGCCAGATCAGGGGCGTTTGGGGGTTCCTACGAGCAGTACTTC. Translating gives CARSGAFGGSYEQYF.

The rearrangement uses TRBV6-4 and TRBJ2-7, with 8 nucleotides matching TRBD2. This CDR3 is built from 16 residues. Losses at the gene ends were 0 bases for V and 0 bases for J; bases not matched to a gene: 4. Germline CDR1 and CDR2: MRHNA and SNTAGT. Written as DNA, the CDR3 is TGTGCCAGCAGTGACTCGAGACTAGCGAACTCCTACGAGCAGTACTTC. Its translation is CASSDSRLANSYEQYF.

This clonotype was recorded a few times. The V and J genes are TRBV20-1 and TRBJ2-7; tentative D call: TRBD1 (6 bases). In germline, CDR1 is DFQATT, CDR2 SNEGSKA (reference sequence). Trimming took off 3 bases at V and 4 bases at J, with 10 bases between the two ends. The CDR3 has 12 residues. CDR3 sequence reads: CSASPGHYEQYF. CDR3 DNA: TGCAGTGCTAGTCCGGGACATTACGAGCAGTACTTC.

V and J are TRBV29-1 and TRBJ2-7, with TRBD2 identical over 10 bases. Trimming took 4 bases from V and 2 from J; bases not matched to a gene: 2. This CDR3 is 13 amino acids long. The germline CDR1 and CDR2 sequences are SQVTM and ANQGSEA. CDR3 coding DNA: TGCAGCGTTGTTCTAGCGGGAGCCTACGAGCAGTACTTC. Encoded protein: CSVVLAGAYEQYF.

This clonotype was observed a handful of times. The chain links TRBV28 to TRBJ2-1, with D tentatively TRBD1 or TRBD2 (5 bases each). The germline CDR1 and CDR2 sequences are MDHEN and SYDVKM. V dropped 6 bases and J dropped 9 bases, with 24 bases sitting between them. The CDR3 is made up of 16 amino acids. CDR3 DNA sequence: TGTGCCAGCAGATCCCCCAGCAGCCCCTCTGGGGGTGAGCAGTTCTTC. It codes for CASRSPSSPSGGEQFF.

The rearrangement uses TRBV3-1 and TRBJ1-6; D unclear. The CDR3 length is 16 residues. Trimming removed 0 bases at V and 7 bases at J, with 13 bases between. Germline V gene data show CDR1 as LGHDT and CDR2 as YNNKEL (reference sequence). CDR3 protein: CASSQDLRASNSPLHF. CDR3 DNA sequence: TGTGCCAGCAGCCAAGATCTGAGGGCCTCGAATTCACCCCTCCACTTT.

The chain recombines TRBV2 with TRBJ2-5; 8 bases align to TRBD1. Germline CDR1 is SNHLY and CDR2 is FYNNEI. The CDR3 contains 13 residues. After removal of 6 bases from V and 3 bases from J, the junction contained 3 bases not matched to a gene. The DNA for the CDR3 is TGTGCCAGCAGGGCAGGGGGCAAAGAGACCCAGTACTTC. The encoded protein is CASRAGGKETQYF. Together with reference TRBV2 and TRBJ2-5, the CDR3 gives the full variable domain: EPEVTQTPSHQVTQMGQEVILRCVPISNHLYFYWYRQILGQKVEFLVSFYNNEISEKSEIFDDQFSVERPDGSNFTLKIRSTKLEDSAMYFCASRAGGKETQYFGPGTRLLVL.

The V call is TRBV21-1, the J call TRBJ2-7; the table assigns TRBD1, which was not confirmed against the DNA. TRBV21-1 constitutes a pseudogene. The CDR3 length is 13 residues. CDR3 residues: CANRGGSSYEQYF. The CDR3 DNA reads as TGTGCCAACCGCGGGGGTAGCTCCTACGAGCAGTACTTC.

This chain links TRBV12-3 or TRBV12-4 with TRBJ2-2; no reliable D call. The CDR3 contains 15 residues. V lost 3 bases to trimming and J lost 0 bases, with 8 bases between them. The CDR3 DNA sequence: TGTGCCAGCAGTTTTAAGGTAGCGAACACCGGGGAGCTGTTTTTT. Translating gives CASSFKVANTGELFF.

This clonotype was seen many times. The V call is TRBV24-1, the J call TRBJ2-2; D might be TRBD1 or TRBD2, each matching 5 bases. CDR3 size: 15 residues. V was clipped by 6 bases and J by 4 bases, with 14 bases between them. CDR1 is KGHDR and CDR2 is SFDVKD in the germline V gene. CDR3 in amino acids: CATSHDRGFTGELFF. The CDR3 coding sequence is TGTGCCACCAGTCACGACCGGGGCTTCACCGGGGAGCTGTTTTTT.

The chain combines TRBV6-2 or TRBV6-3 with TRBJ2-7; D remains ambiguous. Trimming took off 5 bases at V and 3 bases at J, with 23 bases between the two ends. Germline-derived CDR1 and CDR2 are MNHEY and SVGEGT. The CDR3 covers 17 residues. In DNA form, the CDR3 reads TGTGCCAGCAGTACCTCACTCGGACGTGCGGAATACTACGAGCAGTACTTC. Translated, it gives CASSTSLGRAEYYEQYF.

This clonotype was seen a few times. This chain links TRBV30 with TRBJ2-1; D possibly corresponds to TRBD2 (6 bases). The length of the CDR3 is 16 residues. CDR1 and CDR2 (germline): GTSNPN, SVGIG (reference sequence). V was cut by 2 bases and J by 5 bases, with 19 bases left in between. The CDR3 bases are TGTGCCTGGAGTCCCGGGCTGGGGGGAGTTGACAATGAGCAGTTCTTC. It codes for CAWSPGLGGVDNEQFF. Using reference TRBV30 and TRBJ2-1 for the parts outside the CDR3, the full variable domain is SQTIHQWPATLVQPVGSPLSLECTVEGTSNPNLYWYRQAAGRGLQLLFYSVGIGQISSEVPQNLSASRPQDRQFILSSKKLLLSDSGFYLCAWSPGLGGVDNEQFFGPGTRLTVL.

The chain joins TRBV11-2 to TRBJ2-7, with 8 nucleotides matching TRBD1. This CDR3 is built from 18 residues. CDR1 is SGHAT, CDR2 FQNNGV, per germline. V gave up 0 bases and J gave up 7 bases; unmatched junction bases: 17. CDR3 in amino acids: CASSLDPLDRASVEEQYF. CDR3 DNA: TGTGCCAGCAGCTTAGATCCGCTGGACAGGGCGTCGGTGGAAGAGCAGTACTTC.

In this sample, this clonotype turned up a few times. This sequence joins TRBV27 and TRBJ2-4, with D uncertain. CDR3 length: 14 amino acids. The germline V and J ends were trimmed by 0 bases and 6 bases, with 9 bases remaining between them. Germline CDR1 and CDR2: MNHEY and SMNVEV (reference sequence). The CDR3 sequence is CASSLSLAGNIQYF. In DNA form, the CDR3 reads TGTGCCAGCAGTTTATCTCTTGCAGGAAACATTCAGTACTTC.

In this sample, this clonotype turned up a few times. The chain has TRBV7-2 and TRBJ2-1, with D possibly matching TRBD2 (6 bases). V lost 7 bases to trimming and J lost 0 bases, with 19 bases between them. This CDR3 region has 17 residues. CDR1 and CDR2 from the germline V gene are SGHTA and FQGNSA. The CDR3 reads CASTGGAGLSSYNEQFF. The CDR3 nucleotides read TGTGCCAGCACCGGAGGGGCAGGGTTGAGCTCCTACAATGAGCAGTTCTTC.

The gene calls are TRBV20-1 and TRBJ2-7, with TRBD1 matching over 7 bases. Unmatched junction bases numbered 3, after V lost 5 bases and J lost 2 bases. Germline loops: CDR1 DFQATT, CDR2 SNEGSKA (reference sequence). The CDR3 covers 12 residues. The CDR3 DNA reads TGCAGTGCTTCCGACAGGGCCTACGAGCAGTACTTC. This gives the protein CSASDRAYEQYF.

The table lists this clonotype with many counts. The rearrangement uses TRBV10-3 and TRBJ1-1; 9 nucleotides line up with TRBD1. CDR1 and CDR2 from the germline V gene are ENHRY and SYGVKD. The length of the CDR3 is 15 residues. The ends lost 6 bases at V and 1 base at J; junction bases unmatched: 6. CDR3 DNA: TGTGCCATCAGCAAACAGGGGGCAGGGAACACTGAAGCTTTCTTT. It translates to CAISKQGAGNTEAFF.

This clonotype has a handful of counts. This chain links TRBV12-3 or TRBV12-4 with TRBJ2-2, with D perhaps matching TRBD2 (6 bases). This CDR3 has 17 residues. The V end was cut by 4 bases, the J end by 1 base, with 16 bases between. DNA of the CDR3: TGTGCCAGCAGTTCCCTCGTACTAGCTCGGAACACCGGGGAGCTGTTTTTT. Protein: CASSSLVLARNTGELFF.

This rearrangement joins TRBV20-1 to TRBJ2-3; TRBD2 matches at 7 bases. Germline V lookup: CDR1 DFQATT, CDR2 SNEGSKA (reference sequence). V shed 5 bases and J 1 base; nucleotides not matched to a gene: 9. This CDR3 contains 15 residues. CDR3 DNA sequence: TGCAGTGCTCATGGGGCAACTAGCGGCACAGATACGCAGTATTTT. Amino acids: CSAHGATSGTDTQYF.

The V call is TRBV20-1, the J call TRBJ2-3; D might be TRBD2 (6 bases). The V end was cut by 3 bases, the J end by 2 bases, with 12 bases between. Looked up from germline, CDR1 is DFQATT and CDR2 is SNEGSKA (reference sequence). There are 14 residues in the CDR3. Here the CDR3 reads CSARGLLNTDTQYF. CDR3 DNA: TGCAGTGCTAGGGGACTTTTAAACACAGATACGCAGTATTTT.

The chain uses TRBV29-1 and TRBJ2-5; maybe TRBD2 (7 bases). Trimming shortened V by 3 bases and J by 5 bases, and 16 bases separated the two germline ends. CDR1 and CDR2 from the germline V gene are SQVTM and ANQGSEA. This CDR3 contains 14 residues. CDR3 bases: TGCAGCGTTGAGGGGGTCGGGGGGCTTGAGACCCAGTACTTC. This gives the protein CSVEGVGGLETQYF.